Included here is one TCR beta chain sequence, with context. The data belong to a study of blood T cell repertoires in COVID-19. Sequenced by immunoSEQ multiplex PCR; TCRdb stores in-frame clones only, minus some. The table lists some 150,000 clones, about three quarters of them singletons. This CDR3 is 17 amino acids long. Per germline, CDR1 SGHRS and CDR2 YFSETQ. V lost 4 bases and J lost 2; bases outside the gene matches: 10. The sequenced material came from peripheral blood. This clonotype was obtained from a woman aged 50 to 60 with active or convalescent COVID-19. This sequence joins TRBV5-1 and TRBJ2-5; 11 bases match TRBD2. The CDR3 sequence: CASSLLLAGVPQETQYF. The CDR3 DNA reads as TGCGCCAGCAGCCTACTACTAGCGGGAGTACCTCAAGAGACCCAGTACTTC.